This entry describes one T cell receptor (beta chain). Its antigen is unknown. Generated by immunoSEQ multiplex PCR, the TCRdb table keeps only in-frame clones and is missing some. The sample has 100,000 or so clones, roughly 93% seen once. This record belongs to a study of siplizumab effects on memory and regulatory T cells. Overall study results and limits: Proliferating siplizumab-culture Treg suppressive function went unconfirmed. Solely a minor proportion of alloreactive clones could be assigned to unstimulated subsets. Naive T cells seemed more diverse than memory cells; they also seemed major alloresponse contributors.

Germline CDR1 SEHNR, CDR2 FQNEAQ (reference sequence). Trimming took 1 base from V and 0 from J, leaving 7 bases between them. This CDR3 is 14 amino acids long. This clonotype originated in a human donor in good health. Specimen: non-Treg CD4+ T cells sorted from blood. The rearrangement links TRBV7-9 to TRBJ2-7; D unclear. The DNA of the CDR3 is TGTGCCAGCAGCTTAGGGCTTAACTCCTACGAGCAGTACTTC. Its protein is CASSLGLNSYEQYF.